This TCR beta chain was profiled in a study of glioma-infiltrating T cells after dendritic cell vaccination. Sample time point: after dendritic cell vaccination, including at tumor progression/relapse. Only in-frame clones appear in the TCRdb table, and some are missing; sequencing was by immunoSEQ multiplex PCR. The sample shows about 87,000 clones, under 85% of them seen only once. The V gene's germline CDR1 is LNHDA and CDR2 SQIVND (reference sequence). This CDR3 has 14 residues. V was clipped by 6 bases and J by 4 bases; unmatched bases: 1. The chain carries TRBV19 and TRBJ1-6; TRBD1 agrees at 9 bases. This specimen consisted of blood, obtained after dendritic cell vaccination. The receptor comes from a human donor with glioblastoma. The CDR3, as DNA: TGTGCCAGTAGGGACAGGGGTTATAATTCACCCCTCCACTTT. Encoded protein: CASRDRGYNSPLHF.